A selection of T cell receptor beta chains follows, all from one sample in a study of blood T cell repertoires in COVID-19. Method: immunoSEQ multiplex PCR; TCRdb's copy keeps in-frame clones and lacks some. This repertoire shows a few hundred thousand clones, more than 75% found once; its top ten account for about 2.7%. Material for sequencing was PBMCs or T cells enriched from blood (not recorded which). These receptors were taken from a woman aged 25 to 39 who had recovered from COVID-19. CDR3s include the opening cysteine and the closing phenylalanine or tryptophan. A D gene is named only where the DNA matches it firmly. Not every row has a clone size; where given, it reads once, few, many or a size class.

-	TRBV28	TRBJ1-2	-	TGTGCCAGCCATGGACAGCCGAACTATGGCTACACCTTC	CASHGQPNYGYTF
-	TRBV5-1	TRBJ2-1	-	TGCGCCAGCAGCTTGTCTAGCTCCTACGTCAATGAGCAGTTCTTC	CASSLSSSYVNEQFF
once	TRBV7-9	TRBJ1-3	-	TGTGCCAGCAGCACCACGGTAGAGAGCTCTGGAAACACCATATATTTT	CASSTTVESSGNTIYF
-	TRBV10-3	TRBJ1-1	-	TGTGCCATCAGCGATAGCACCCAGAACACTGAAGCTTTCTTT	CAISDSTQNTEAFF
-	TRBV2	TRBJ2-7	-	TGTGCCAGCGTACCTGAAGACAGCTACGAGCAGTACTTC	CASVPEDSYEQYF
-	TRBV5-1	TRBJ1-5	-	TGCGCCAGCAGCTTAGACAGTTTGAATCAGCCCCAGCATTTT	CASSLDSLNQPQHF
-	TRBV5-6	TRBJ1-2	TRBD1	TGTGCCAGCAGGAGACAGGGAAATGGTGGCTACACCTTC	CASRRQGNGGYTF
-	TRBV11-3	TRBJ2-1	TRBD2	TGTGCCAGCAGTCACGGTACTAGCGGAGGGGGTAATGAGCAGTTCTTC	CASSHGTSGGGNEQFF
-	TRBV30	TRBJ2-7	TRBD1	TGTGCCTGGAGTGTTTGGGACAGATCCTACGAGCAGTACTTC	CAWSVWDRSYEQYF
-	TRBV28	TRBJ2-7	-	TGTGCCAGCAGTTTTAACTTAGGGACTGGTTACGAGCAGTACTTC	CASSFNLGTGYEQYF
-	TRBV5-1	TRBJ2-2	-	TGCGCCAGCAGCTTGAGAGGGGGGAACACCGGGGAGCTGTTTTTT	CASSLRGGNTGELFF
-	TRBV5-1	TRBJ2-5	TRBD1	TGCGCCAGCAGACTGACAGGGGGCGAGACCCAGTACTTC	CASRLTGGETQYF
-	TRBV6-5	TRBJ1-5	TRBD1	TGTGCCAGCAGCAATGGACAGGGCATAAATCAGCCCCAGCATTTT	CASSNGQGINQPQHF
-	TRBV5-1	TRBJ2-7	TRBD1	TGCGCCAGCAGCTTGGAACCACAGGGGACCTACGAGCAGTACTTC	CASSLEPQGTYEQYF
-	TRBV5-1	TRBJ2-1	TRBD2	TGCGCCAGCAGACTAGCGGGAGTGAGTGAGCAGTTCTTC	CASRLAGVSEQFF
once	TRBV6-5	TRBJ1-1	TRBD1	TGTGCCAGCAGTTTAGGGGGCAGGGCGGCTTTCTTT	CASSLGGRAAFF
-	TRBV7-8	TRBJ1-1	-	TGTGCCAGCAGCTCCTCAGGGCTCACTGAAGCTTTCTTT	CASSSSGLTEAFF
-	TRBV9	TRBJ2-3	-	TGTGCCAGCAGCCCCGGGGGAAGGGGTAGCACAGATACGCAGTATTTT	CASSPGGRGSTDTQYF
-	TRBV12-3/TRBV12-4	TRBJ1-2	-	TGTGCCAGCACCGAGTCCCCGAGTGGCTACACCTTC	CASTESPSGYTF
-	TRBV2	TRBJ2-7	TRBD2	TGTGCCAGCAGTGATTTTGGGACTAGCGGGGGGTCTTCCTACGAGCAGTACTTC	CASSDFGTSGGSSYEQYF
once	TRBV5-5	TRBJ1-2	-	TGTGCCAGCAGCTTACGGGGGTACTATGGCTACACCTTC	CASSLRGYYGYTF
-	TRBV14	TRBJ2-1	-	TGTGCCAGCAGTCCAGCGGGTTTTTACAATGAGCAGTTCTTC	CASSPAGFYNEQFF
-	TRBV28	TRBJ1-2	-	TGTGCCAGCCTTCTTGGGGGCTCGATGGTGTCAACTATGGACTACACCTTC	CASLLGGSMVSTMDYTF
-	TRBV5-1	TRBJ2-1	-	TGCGCCAGCAGCTCTGACAGGCCGAATGAGCAGTTCTTC	CASSSDRPNEQFF
-	TRBV28	TRBJ2-7	TRBD1	TGTGCCAGCAGTACCACGCGACAGGGGAGGTACGAGCAGTACTTC	CASSTTRQGRYEQYF
-	TRBV19	TRBJ2-7	TRBD2	TGTGCCAGTAGTATACACGCTAGCGGGAGCCCCTACGAGCAGTACTTC	CASSIHASGSPYEQYF
few	TRBV2	TRBJ1-4	TRBD1	TGTGCCAGTGTGTTACAGGGGAGTAAGGAAAAACTGTTTTTT	CASVLQGSKEKLFF
-	TRBV7-9	TRBJ1-3	-	TGTGCCAGCAGCTTAGCGTCAGTTGGAAACACCATATATTTT	CASSLASVGNTIYF